Each of the 31 T cell receptor beta chains below was sequenced from the same sample in a study of T cell responses to AZD1222 COVID-19 vaccine. Profiling relied on immunoSEQ multiplex PCR, and the TCRdb table lists in-frame clones only, not all of them. The repertoire holds over 100,000 clones, around 86% seen once, with roughly 6.3% in the top ten. The material sequenced was peripheral blood, taken on day 0 of AZD1222 vaccination. Receptor source: an adult in good health.

The chain uses TRBV5-1 and TRBJ2-7; D not resolved. Germline CDR1 and CDR2: SGHRS and YFSETQ. This CDR3 has 14 residues. The germline V and J ends were trimmed by 3 bases and 4 bases, with 14 bases remaining between them. CDR3 in amino acids: CASSSDLWGYEQYF. The CDR3, as DNA: TGCGCCAGCAGCTCGGATCTCTGGGGATACGAGCAGTACTTC.

The genes are TRBV27 and TRBJ2-5, with TRBD1 identical over 8 bases. There are 14 residues in the CDR3. V gave up 6 bases and J gave up 5 bases; unmatched junction bases: 8. Germline V gene lookup returns CDR1 MNHEY and CDR2 SMNVEV (reference sequence). The chain's CDR3 is CASSRTGWGETQYF. The CDR3 bases are TGTGCCAGCAGCCGGACAGGGTGGGGGGAGACCCAGTACTTC.

The rearrangement links TRBV7-2 to TRBJ1-1; 7 bases are a match to TRBD1. The CDR3 length is 15 residues. Per germline, CDR1 SGHTA and CDR2 FQGNSA. V was pared by 0 bases and J by 0 bases, with 1 base of the junction left unmatched. The CDR3 DNA sequence: TGTGCCAGCAGCTTAGCAGGGGGCCTGAACACTGAAGCTTTCTTT. Protein sequence: CASSLAGGLNTEAFF.

This chain connects TRBV2 to TRBJ2-5; 10 bases fit TRBD1. The germline gives CDR1 SNHLY, CDR2 FYNNEI. The V and J ends lost 6 bases and 5 bases, in that order; junction bases with no gene match: 9. CDR3 length equals 15 residues. DNA for the CDR3: TGTGCCAGCAGGGGTGACAGGGGGCTTGGGGAGACCCAGTACTTC. Translated: CASRGDRGLGETQYF.

The chain recombines TRBV5-4 with TRBJ2-7, with 8 positions matching TRBD1. The CDR3 consists of 16 residues. The V gene's germline CDR1 is SGHNT and CDR2 YYREEE (reference sequence). Trimming removed 2 bases from V and 1 base from J; junction bases left unmatched: 8. CDR3 in DNA: TGTGCCAGCAGCTTAATGGGACAGGTCTCATCCTACGAGCAGTACTTC. It specifies CASSLMGQVSSYEQYF.

The rearrangement uses TRBV6-2 or TRBV6-3 and TRBJ2-7; D is uncertain. From germline, CDR1 is MNHEY and CDR2 SVGEGT. The CDR3 extends over 12 amino acids. V was trimmed by 5 bases and J by 3 bases, leaving 8 bases between them. This CDR3 is CASSQAIYEQYF. In nucleotides, the CDR3 is TGTGCCAGCAGTCAGGCGATCTACGAGCAGTACTTC.

The chain couples TRBV7-3 to TRBJ1-6; 9 positions agree with TRBD1. This CDR3 region has 15 residues. The germline CDR1 and CDR2 sequences are SGHTA and FQGTGA. The V gene end was trimmed by 5 bases and the J gene end by 7 bases; junction bases not matched to a gene: 6. Written as DNA, the CDR3 is TGTGCCAGCAGCCTCGGGACAGGGCCAAATTCACCCCTCCACTTT. Its protein product is CASSLGTGPNSPLHF.

V gene TRBV7-9 combines with J gene TRBJ1-2; no clear D gene. CDR1 is SEHNR and CDR2 is FQNEAQ in the germline V gene (reference sequence). Trimming cost V 10 bases and J 3 bases, with 15 bases left between them. This CDR3 is built from 13 residues. The CDR3, as DNA: TGTGCCACCTCCCCCCCGGGAGACTATGGCTACACCTTC. This encodes CATSPPGDYGYTF.

Comments on this clone: Other nucleotide sequences in the sample specify the same CDR3. The genes are TRBV7-9 and TRBJ1-3, with D unclear. Germline lookup yields CDR1 SEHNR and CDR2 FQNEAQ (reference sequence). The CDR3 sequence is 13 residues long. V shed 6 bases and J shed 0 bases, with 6 bases lying between them. CDR3 sequence: CASSTGSGNTIYF. CDR3 bases: TGTGCCAGCAGTACCGGCTCTGGAAACACCATATATTTT.

V and J are TRBV25-1 and TRBJ1-2; D is ambiguous. Germline V lookup: CDR1 MGHDK, CDR2 SYGVNS. The CDR3 covers 13 residues. V lost 5 bases and J 4 bases, leaving 11 bases between the germline ends. The CDR3 sequence: CASSSESGYGYTF. DNA for the CDR3: TGTGCCAGCAGTTCGGAGTCTGGCTATGGCTACACCTTC.

J is TRBJ1-1 and V is TRBV9, with D maybe TRBD1 (5 bases). CDR3 length equals 16 residues. Trimming took off 3 bases at V and 4 bases at J, with 19 bases between the two ends. From germline, CDR1 is SGDLS and CDR2 YYNGEE. CDR3 sequence (DNA): TGTGCCAGCAGCGGCCCGTGGGGGGGTATGCGCACTGAAGCTTTCTTT. It specifies CASSGPWGGMRTEAFF.

The CDR3 is CASSLDGPRIGTEAFF. The CDR3 DNA sequence: TGTGCCAGCAGCTTAGATGGCCCTCGAATCGGTACTGAAGCTTTCTTT. The V gene is TRBV7-9, the J gene TRBJ1-1, with D uncertain. With 1 base removed from V and 5 bases from J, the gap between germline ends came to 17 bases. Germline V gives CDR1 SEHNR, CDR2 FQNEAQ (reference sequence). This CDR3 has 16 amino acids.

The chain has TRBV13 and TRBJ2-1, with D hard to call. This CDR3 has 13 residues. V lost 2 bases and J lost 11, with 13 bases in between. Germline CDR1 and CDR2: PRHDT and FYEKMQ (reference sequence). CDR3 sequence reads: CASSLPSTRKQFF. Written as DNA, the CDR3 is TGTGCCAGCAGCTTACCGTCGACTCGGAAGCAGTTCTTC.

This clone was seen a single time. V is TRBV6-5 and J is TRBJ1-2; D is uncertain. The CDR3 has 14 residues. The germline V gene encodes CDR1 MNHEY and CDR2 SVGAGI. V was shortened by 4 bases and J by 0 bases, with 9 bases between the two germline ends. The CDR3 sequence is CASSSTEANYGYTF. The CDR3 bases are TGTGCCAGCAGTTCAACAGAAGCTAACTATGGCTACACCTTC.

In its sample, this clone was seen a few times. J is TRBJ1-4 and V is TRBV4-3; a weak D match, TRBD1 (6 bases). V was pared by 1 base and J by 6 bases, with 15 bases between. Germline CDR1 reads LGHNA; CDR2 reads YSLEER. The CDR3 is 16 amino acids. The CDR3 DNA follows: TGCGCCAGCAGCCAAGCCAATGCAGGGGTCTATGAAAAACTGTTTTTT. This sequence encodes CASSQANAGVYEKLFF.

This clone came up once. The chain joins TRBV15 to TRBJ2-3, with D perhaps TRBD1 or TRBD2 (6 bases each). The germline V gene encodes CDR1 LNHNV and CDR2 YYDKDF (reference sequence). The CDR3 length is 15 residues. With 6 bases removed from V and 2 bases from J, the gap between germline ends came to 15 bases. The CDR3 nucleotides read TGTGCCACCAGTCGACCGACGGGGGCCACAGATACGCAGTATTTT. This encodes CATSRPTGATDTQYF.

This clone was counted a few times. This rearrangement joins TRBV4-2 to TRBJ2-1, with 9 bases matching TRBD2. With V trimmed by 0 bases and J by 9 bases, 9 bases remained unmatched. CDR1 is LGHNA and CDR2 is YNFKEQ in the germline V gene. The CDR3 totals 16 residues. CDR3: CASSQDWVAGAVEQFF. The DNA for the CDR3 is TGTGCCAGCAGCCAAGATTGGGTAGCGGGGGCAGTTGAGCAGTTCTTC.

The chain recombines TRBV20-1 with TRBJ1-2; D call uncertain. The V and J ends lost 7 bases and 7 bases respectively, with 13 bases between them. This CDR3 is 11 amino acids long. The V gene's germline CDR1 is DFQATT and CDR2 SNEGSKA (reference sequence). CDR3 region: CSVQRGLGYTF. In DNA form, the CDR3 reads TGCAGTGTTCAAAGAGGCCTTGGCTACACCTTC.

This chain links TRBV6-6 with TRBJ1-6, with no clear D. CDR3 length: 14 residues. Germline CDR1 MNHNY, CDR2 SVGAGI (reference sequence). Between the trimmed V and J ends, which lost 4 bases and 9 bases, there was a span of 13 bases. The CDR3, as DNA: TGTGCCAGCAGTTCCCCTGTGGTAGGTTCACCCCTCCACTTT. Translation: CASSSPVVGSPLHF.

The J gene is TRBJ1-5, the V gene TRBV27, with a possible D match to TRBD1 (5 bases). The CDR3 is made up of 13 amino acids. Germline V gene sequence: CDR1 MNHEY, CDR2 SMNVEV (reference sequence). V shed 5 bases and J shed 9 bases, with 14 bases lying between them. The CDR3 reads CASSPFGGGPQHF. Here the CDR3 DNA reads TGTGCCAGCAGTCCTTTCGGGGGAGGGCCCCAGCATTTT.

The chain links TRBV5-1 to TRBJ2-1; possible D gene TRBD2, 5 bases. Germline V gene data show CDR1 as SGHRS and CDR2 as YFSETQ. Trimming took off 5 bases at V and 5 bases at J, with 17 bases between the two ends. CDR3 length: 15 amino acids. CDR3: CASSFDYQDHNEQFF. As DNA, the CDR3 is TGCGCCAGCAGTTTTGACTACCAGGATCACAATGAGCAGTTCTTC. Supplemented by reference TRBV5-1 and TRBJ2-1, the full variable domain reads KAGVTQTPRYLIKTRGQQVTLSCSPISGHRSVSWYQQTPGQGLQFLFEYFSETQRNKGNFPGRFSGRQFSNSRSEMNVSTLELGDSALYLCASSFDYQDHNEQFFGPGTRLTVL.

This clone was seen only a few times. V gene TRBV13 combines with J gene TRBJ2-7; the match to TRBD1 covers 9 bases. The CDR3 consists of 15 residues. The V gene's germline CDR1 is PRHDT and CDR2 FYEKMQ (reference sequence). V was clipped by 4 bases and J by 5 bases; unmatched bases: 9. The CDR3 DNA reads as TGTGCCAGCAGCTCCTGGGGACAGGGCCGGGACGAGCAGTACTTC. It codes for CASSSWGQGRDEQYF. Based on the CDR3 plus reference TRBV13 and TRBJ2-7, the full variable domain is AAGVIQSPRHLIKEKRETATLKCYPIPRHDTVYWYQQGPGQDPQFLISFYEKMQSDKGSIPDRFSAQQFSDYHSELNMSSLELGDSALYFCASSSWGQGRDEQYFGPGTRLTVT.

The chain joins TRBV3-1 (or the pseudogene TRBV3-2) to TRBJ1-5, with 8 bases that match TRBD1. Germline-derived CDR1 and CDR2 are LGHDT and YNNKEL (reference sequence). The CDR3 consists of 15 residues. With 6 bases clipped from V and 6 bases from J, the junction kept 10 bases outside the gene matches. The CDR3 sequence: CASSLGQGVGQPQHF. CDR3 sequence (DNA): TGTGCCAGCAGTCTAGGACAGGGCGTGGGTCAGCCCCAGCATTTT.

This clone was observed once. This sequence joins TRBV30 and TRBJ1-3; D is undetermined. CDR3 length equals 14 residues. V was shortened by 2 bases and J by 2 bases, with 10 bases between the two germline ends. Per germline, CDR1 GTSNPN and CDR2 SVGIG (reference sequence). The CDR3 spells CAWSRGGTGNTIYF. The CDR3 DNA follows: TGTGCCTGGAGTCGTGGTGGGACTGGAAACACCATATATTTT.

This chain connects TRBV5-1 to TRBJ2-3; 9 bases line up with TRBD1. CDR1 is SGHRS and CDR2 is YFSETQ in the germline V gene. This CDR3 has 16 amino acids. After removal of 1 base from V and 4 bases from J, the junction contained 7 bases not matched to a gene. The CDR3 spells CASSLYSGTGSDTQYF. CDR3 DNA: TGCGCCAGCAGCTTGTATAGTGGGACAGGGTCAGATACGCAGTATTTT.

V usage is TRBV2 and J usage is TRBJ2-5, with TRBD2 matching over 8 bases. V lost 7 bases and J lost 10; bases outside the gene matches: 11. The CDR3 is 13 amino acids. Looked up from germline, CDR1 is SNHLY and CDR2 is FYNNEI. CDR3 in DNA: TGTGCCAGCAAGAGTCGGGGACGGGAGGGCCAGTACTTC. Its translation is CASKSRGREGQYF.

This rearrangement joins TRBV9 to TRBJ2-5; D remains ambiguous. The V and J ends lost 0 bases and 2 bases respectively, with 2 bases between them. The CDR3 runs to 12 residues. Germline assignment: CDR1 SGDLS and CDR2 YYNGEE. The CDR3, as DNA: TGTGCCAGCAGCGTAGCTCAAGAGACCCAGTACTTC. It is translated as CASSVAQETQYF.

V and J are TRBV10-3 and TRBJ2-5; D may be TRBD2 (5 bases). V lost 6 bases and J 1 base, leaving 12 bases between the germline ends. CDR3 length equals 14 residues. Per the germline V gene, CDR1 is ENHRY and CDR2 is SYGVKD. Here the CDR3 DNA reads TGTGCCATCAGCCTCCGAGGGTTCCAAGAGACCCAGTACTTC. Translation gives CAISLRGFQETQYF.

This chain joins TRBV19 and TRBJ1-2, with a possible D match to TRBD1 (5 bases). Germline CDR1 LNHDA, CDR2 SQIVND (reference sequence). The CDR3 sequence is 14 residues long. V was trimmed by 5 bases and J by 3 bases, leaving 13 bases between them. The CDR3 DNA sequence: TGTGCCAGTAGTCCTCTCGACAGCCACTATGGCTACACCTTC. Encoded protein: CASSPLDSHYGYTF.

In its sample, this clone was seen once. V gene TRBV12-3 or TRBV12-4 combines with J gene TRBJ1-1; D is ambiguous. V was pared by 7 bases and J by 5 bases, with 11 bases between. The CDR3 extends over 12 amino acids. The CDR3 spells CASIGDGTEAFF. CDR3 DNA: TGTGCCAGCATTGGTGATGGGACTGAAGCTTTCTTT.

In DNA, the CDR3 is TGTGCCAGCAGCTTAAACAGGGAGAATACCGGGGAGCTGTTTTTT. The encoded protein is CASSLNRENTGELFF. The rearrangement joins TRBV7-8 to TRBJ2-2; D is possibly TRBD1 (6 bases). V lost 2 bases and J 5 bases, leaving 12 bases between the germline ends. The CDR3 extends over 15 amino acids. Germline loops: CDR1 SGHVS, CDR2 FQNEAQ.